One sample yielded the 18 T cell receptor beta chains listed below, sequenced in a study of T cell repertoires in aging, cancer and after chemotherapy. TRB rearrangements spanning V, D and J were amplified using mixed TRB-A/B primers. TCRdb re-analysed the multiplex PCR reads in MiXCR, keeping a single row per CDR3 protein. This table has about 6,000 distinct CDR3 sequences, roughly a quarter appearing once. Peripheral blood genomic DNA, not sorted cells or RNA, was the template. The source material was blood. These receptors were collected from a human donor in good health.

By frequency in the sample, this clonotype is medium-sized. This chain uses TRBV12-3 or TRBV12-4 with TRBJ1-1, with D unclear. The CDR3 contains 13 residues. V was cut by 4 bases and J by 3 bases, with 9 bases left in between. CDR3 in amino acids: CASSSTEDTEAFF. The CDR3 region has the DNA TGTGCCAGCAGTTCCACAGAAGACACTGAAGCTTTCTTT.

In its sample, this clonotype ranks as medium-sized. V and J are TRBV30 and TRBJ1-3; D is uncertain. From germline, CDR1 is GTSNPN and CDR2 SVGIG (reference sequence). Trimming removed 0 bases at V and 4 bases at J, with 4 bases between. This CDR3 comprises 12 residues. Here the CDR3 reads CAWSVLGNTIYF. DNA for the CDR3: TGTGCCTGGAGTGTACTCGGAAACACCATATATTTT.

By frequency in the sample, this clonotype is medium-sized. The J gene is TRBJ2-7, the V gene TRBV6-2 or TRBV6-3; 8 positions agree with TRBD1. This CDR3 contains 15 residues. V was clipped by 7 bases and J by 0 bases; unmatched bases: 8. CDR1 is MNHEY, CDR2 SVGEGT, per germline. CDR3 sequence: CASTSRDRYSYEQYF. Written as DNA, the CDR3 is TGTGCCAGCACTAGCCGGGACAGGTACTCCTACGAGCAGTACTTC.

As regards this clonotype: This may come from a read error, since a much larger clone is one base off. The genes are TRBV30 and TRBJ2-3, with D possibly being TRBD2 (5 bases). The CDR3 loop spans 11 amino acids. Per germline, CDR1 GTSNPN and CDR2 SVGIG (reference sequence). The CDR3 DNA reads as TGTTCCTGGACTGATCCCCATACGCAGTATTTT. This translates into CSWTDPHTQYF. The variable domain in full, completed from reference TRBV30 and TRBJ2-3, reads SQTIHQWPATLVQPVGSPLSLECTVEGTSNPNLYWYRQAAGRGLQLLFYSVGIGQISSEVPQNLSASRPQDRQFILSSKKLLLSDSGFYLCSWTDPHTQYFGPGTRLTVL.

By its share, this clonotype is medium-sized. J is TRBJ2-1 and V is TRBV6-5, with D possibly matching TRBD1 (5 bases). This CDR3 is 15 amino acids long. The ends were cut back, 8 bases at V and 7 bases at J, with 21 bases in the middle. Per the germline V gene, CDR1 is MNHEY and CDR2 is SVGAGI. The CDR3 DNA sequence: TGTGCCAGCGCCCCTCTAAAGGGGATAGTAAATGAGCAGTTCTTC. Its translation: CASAPLKGIVNEQFF.

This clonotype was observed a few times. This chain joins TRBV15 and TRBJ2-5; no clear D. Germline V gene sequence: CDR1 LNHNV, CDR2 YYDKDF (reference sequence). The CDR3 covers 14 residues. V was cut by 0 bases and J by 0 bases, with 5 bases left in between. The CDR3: CATSRDLYQETQYF. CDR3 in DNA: TGTGCCACCAGCAGAGATCTGTACCAAGAGACCCAGTACTTC.

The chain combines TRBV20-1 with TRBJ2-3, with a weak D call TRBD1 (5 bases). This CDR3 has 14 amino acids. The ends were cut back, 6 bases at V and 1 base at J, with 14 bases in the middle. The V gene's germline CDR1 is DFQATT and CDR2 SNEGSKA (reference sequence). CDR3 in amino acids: CSATGPRGTDTQYF. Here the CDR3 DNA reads TGCAGTGCAACAGGACCCCGGGGCACAGATACGCAGTATTTT.

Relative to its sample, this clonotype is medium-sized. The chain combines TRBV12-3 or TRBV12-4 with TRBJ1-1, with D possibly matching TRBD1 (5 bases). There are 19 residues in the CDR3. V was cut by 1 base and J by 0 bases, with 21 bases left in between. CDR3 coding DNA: TGTGCCAGCAGTTTAGAGGGGTATTCGGTCCCGGTCATGAACACTGAAGCTTTCTTT. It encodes CASSLEGYSVPVMNTEAFF.

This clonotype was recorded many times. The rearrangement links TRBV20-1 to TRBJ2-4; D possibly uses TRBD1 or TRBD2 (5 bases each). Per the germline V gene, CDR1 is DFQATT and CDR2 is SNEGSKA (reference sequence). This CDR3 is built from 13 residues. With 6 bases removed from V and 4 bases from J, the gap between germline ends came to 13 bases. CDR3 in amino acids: CSALPGPKNIQYF. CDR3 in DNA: TGCAGTGCCTTACCGGGACCAAAAAACATTCAGTACTTC.

This CDR3 is CASSLTGGKKTQYF. In DNA, the CDR3 is TGTGCCAGCAGCTTGACAGGGGGCAAAAAGACCCAGTACTTC. This chain connects TRBV7-9 to TRBJ2-5; 10 positions agree with TRBD1. CDR1 SEHNR and CDR2 FQNEAQ come from the germline V gene (reference sequence). The CDR3 extends over 14 amino acids. V dropped 3 bases and J dropped 6; count of bases not matched to a gene: 4.

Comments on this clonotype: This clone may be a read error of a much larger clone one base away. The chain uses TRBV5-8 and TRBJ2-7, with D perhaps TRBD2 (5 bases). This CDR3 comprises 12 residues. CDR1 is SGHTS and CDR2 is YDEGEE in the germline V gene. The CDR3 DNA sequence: TGTGCCAGCAGCCCGGGGTCCTACAAGCAGTACTTC. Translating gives CASSPGSYKQYF.

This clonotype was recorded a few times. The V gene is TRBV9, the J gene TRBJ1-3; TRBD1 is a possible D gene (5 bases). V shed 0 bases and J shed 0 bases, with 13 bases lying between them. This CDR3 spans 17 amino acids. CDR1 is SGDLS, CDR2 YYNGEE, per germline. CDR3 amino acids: CASSVAQGPSSGNTIYF. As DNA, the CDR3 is TGTGCCAGCAGCGTAGCCCAGGGTCCCAGCTCTGGAAACACCATATATTTT.

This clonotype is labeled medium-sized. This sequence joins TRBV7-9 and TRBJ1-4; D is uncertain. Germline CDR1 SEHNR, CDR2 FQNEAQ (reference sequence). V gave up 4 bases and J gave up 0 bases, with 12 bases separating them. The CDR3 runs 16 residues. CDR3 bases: TGTGCCAGCAGCTCCCCCCGACGGTCAACTAATGAAAAACTGTTTTTT. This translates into CASSSPRRSTNEKLFF.

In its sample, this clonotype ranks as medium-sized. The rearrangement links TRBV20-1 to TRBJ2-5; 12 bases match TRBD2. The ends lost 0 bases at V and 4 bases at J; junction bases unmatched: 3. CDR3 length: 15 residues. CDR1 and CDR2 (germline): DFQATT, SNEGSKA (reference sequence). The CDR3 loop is CSARDPSGGGETQYF. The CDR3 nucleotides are TGCAGTGCTAGAGATCCTAGCGGGGGGGGAGAGACCCAGTACTTC.

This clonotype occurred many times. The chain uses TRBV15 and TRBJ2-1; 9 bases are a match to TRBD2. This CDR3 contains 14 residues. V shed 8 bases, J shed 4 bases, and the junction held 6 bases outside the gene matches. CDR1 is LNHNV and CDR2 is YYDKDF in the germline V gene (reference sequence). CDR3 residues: CATSPGLAYNEQFF. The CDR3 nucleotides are TGTGCCACCTCCCCGGGACTAGCTTACAATGAGCAGTTCTTC.

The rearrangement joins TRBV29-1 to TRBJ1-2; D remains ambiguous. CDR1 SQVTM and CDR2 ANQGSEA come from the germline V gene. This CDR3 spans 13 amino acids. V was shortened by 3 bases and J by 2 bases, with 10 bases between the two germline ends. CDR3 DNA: TGCAGCGTTGATATAGGAATGAACTATGGCTACACCTTC. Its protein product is CSVDIGMNYGYTF.

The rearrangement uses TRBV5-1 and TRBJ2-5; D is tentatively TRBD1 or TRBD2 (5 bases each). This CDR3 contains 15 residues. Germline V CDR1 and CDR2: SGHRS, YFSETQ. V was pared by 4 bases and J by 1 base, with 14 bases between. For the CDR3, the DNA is TGCGCCAGCAGCACCCGAGGGGCCCCCCAAGAGACCCAGTACTTC. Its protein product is CASSTRGAPQETQYF.

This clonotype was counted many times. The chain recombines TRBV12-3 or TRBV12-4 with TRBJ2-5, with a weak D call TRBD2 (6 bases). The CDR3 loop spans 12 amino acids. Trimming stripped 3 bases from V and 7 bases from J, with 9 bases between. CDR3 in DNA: TGTGCCAGCAGTTTCGGGGGTGGGACCCAGTACTTC. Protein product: CASSFGGGTQYF.